These 21 T cell receptor beta chains were sequenced from one sample in a study of cytomegalovirus exposure and HLA in healthy donors. The PCR employed 60 Vbeta primers together with 13 Jbeta primers. Assay used: immunoSEQ multiplex PCR; TCRdb lists only in-frame clones, some missing. Altogether 160,000 or so clones are present, about 83% being singletons, with the ten largest covering under 0.95%. The sequenced sample consisted of PBMCs. These receptors originate from a woman aged 25 to 39 in good health and CMV-seronegative.

The chain employs TRBV18 and TRBJ1-5, with 7 positions matching TRBD1. Germline V gene data show CDR1 as KGHSH and CDR2 as LQKENI. This CDR3 is built from 15 residues. After removal of 3 bases from V and 2 bases from J, the junction contained 4 bases not matched to a gene. The CDR3 loop reads CASSPGQLGNQPQHF. The CDR3 nucleotides read TGTGCCAGCTCACCGGGACAGCTCGGCAATCAGCCCCAGCATTTT.

The chain employs TRBV18 and TRBJ1-1; D might be TRBD1 (6 bases). The CDR3 sequence is 15 residues long. The germline CDR1 and CDR2 sequences are KGHSH and LQKENI. V was pared by 2 bases and J by 1 base, with 11 bases between. DNA of the CDR3: TGTGCCAGCTCACCAGCAGGGGTGCGGAACACTGAAGCTTTCTTT. Its protein is CASSPAGVRNTEAFF.

This clone appeared a single time. The chain links TRBV28 to TRBJ1-5; tentative D call: TRBD1 (5 bases). The V end was cut by 6 bases, the J end by 6 bases, with 15 bases between. This CDR3 is 14 amino acids long. Per germline, CDR1 MDHEN and CDR2 SYDVKM. CDR3: CASRPAGIGQPQHF. As DNA, the CDR3 is TGTGCCAGCAGGCCGGCAGGGATCGGTCAGCCCCAGCATTTT.

The CDR3 sequence: CASSDRQGATYEQYF. CDR3 in DNA: TGCGCCAGCAGTGACAGACAGGGGGCTACATACGAGCAGTACTTC. This sequence joins TRBV10-2 and TRBJ2-7, with 10 nucleotides matching TRBD1. CDR1 and CDR2 (germline): WSHSY, SAAADI. The V and J ends lost 3 bases and 4 bases, in that order; junction bases with no gene match: 6. The CDR3 is 15 residues long.

CDR3 coding DNA: TGCGCCAGCAGCTTTATTCCAGGGCCCTCCTACAATGAGCAGTTCTTC. It translates to CASSFIPGPSYNEQFF. V and J are TRBV5-1 and TRBJ2-1; tentatively, D is TRBD1 (5 bases). V was clipped by 2 bases and J by 0 bases, with 12 bases between them. There are 16 residues in the CDR3. Germline loops: CDR1 SGHRS, CDR2 YFSETQ. Full variable domain (rest looked up from reference TRBV5-1 and TRBJ2-1): KAGVTQTPRYLIKTRGQQVTLSCSPISGHRSVSWYQQTPGQGLQFLFEYFSETQRNKGNFPGRFSGRQFSNSRSEMNVSTLELGDSALYLCASSFIPGPSYNEQFFGPGTRLTVL.

The chain links TRBV27 to TRBJ2-7; 11 bases fit TRBD2. V trimming: 4 bases; J trimming: 0 bases; junction bases outside the gene matches: 5. The CDR3 consists of 16 residues. Looked up from germline, CDR1 is MNHEY and CDR2 is SMNVEV (reference sequence). CDR3 protein: CASSYRLAGSSYEQYF. CDR3 DNA: TGTGCCAGCAGTTACCGACTAGCGGGGAGCTCCTACGAGCAGTACTTC.

V usage is TRBV5-4 and J usage is TRBJ2-3; 8 nucleotides line up with TRBD2. Germline trimming cut 4 bases from V and 0 bases from J; bases unmatched to any gene: 4. CDR3 length: 15 amino acids. Germline CDR1 and CDR2: SGHNT and YYREEE (reference sequence). CDR3 DNA sequence: TGTGCCAGCAGCCTCGGGGGGGCCAGCACAGATACGCAGTATTTT. The encoded protein is CASSLGGASTDTQYF. The variable domain in full, with the rest retrieved from reference TRBV5-4 and TRBJ2-3, is ETGVTQSPTHLIKTRGQQVTLRCSSQSGHNTVSWYQQALGQGPQFIFQYYREEENGRGNFPPRFSGLQFPNYSSELNVNALELDDSALYLCASSLGGASTDTQYFGPGTRLTVL.

The V and J genes are TRBV2 and TRBJ2-2; TRBD2 might be the D (7 bases). The CDR3 has 15 amino acids. Germline V gives CDR1 SNHLY, CDR2 FYNNEI. V gave up 7 bases and J gave up 3 bases, with 15 bases separating them. The CDR3 here is CASKGGESHTGELFF. The CDR3, as DNA: TGTGCCAGCAAGGGGGGGGAGTCTCACACCGGGGAGCTGTTTTTT.

The chain couples TRBV28 to TRBJ1-5, with 8 bases fitting TRBD1. This CDR3 has 14 residues. The junction had 6 bases not matched to a gene; V was cut back by 6 bases and J by 5 bases. Germline-derived CDR1 and CDR2 are MDHEN and SYDVKM. The DNA for the CDR3 is TGTGCCAGCAGCCAGACAGGGGAGTATCAGCCCCAGCATTTT. This codes for CASSQTGEYQPQHF.

V gene TRBV6-1 combines with J gene TRBJ2-1; 8 bases are a match to TRBD2. J gave up 1 base and V 1 base, and 0 bases lay outside the gene matches. CDR3 size: 15 residues. The germline V gene encodes CDR1 MNHNS and CDR2 SASEGT. The DNA of the CDR3 is TGTGCCAGCAGTGAAGGCGGGAGGTCCTACAATGAGCAGTTCTTC. Protein: CASSEGGRSYNEQFF.

This clone was found once. The rearrangement joins TRBV23-1 to TRBJ2-3; D might be TRBD2 (5 bases). TRBV23-1 is filed as an ORF, its function uncertain. The CDR3 consists of 16 residues. V was pared by 3 bases and J by 3 bases, with 16 bases between. The CDR3 sequence: CASSQSGMRGTDTQYF. For the CDR3, the DNA is TGCGCCAGCAGTCAGTCGGGGATGAGAGGGACAGATACGCAGTATTTT.

The chain uses TRBV5-5 and TRBJ2-7, with a weak D call TRBD2 (6 bases). CDR1 SGHKS and CDR2 YYEKEE come from the germline V gene (reference sequence). The CDR3 has 14 residues. Trimming removed 1 base at V and 1 base at J, with 9 bases between. The CDR3 spells CASSLIAESYEQYF. The CDR3 nucleotides read TGTGCCAGCAGCTTGATAGCGGAGTCCTACGAGCAGTACTTC.

The gene calls are TRBV5-1 and TRBJ2-6; maybe TRBD2 (5 bases). This CDR3 contains 16 residues. The V gene's germline CDR1 is SGHRS and CDR2 YFSETQ. V lost 0 bases and J lost 2, with 9 bases in between. The CDR3 DNA is TGCGCCAGCAGCTTGGAGTTCGGGGCTGGGGCCAACGTCCTGACTTTC. Its translation is CASSLEFGAGANVLTF. Looking up the rest from reference TRBV5-1 and TRBJ2-6 gives the full variable domain: KAGVTQTPRYLIKTRGQQVTLSCSPISGHRSVSWYQQTPGQGLQFLFEYFSETQRNKGNFPGRFSGRQFSNSRSEMNVSTLELGDSALYLCASSLEFGAGANVLTFGAGSRLTVL.

This clone was detected once. The CDR3 spells CASTAVGANVLTF. In DNA form, the CDR3 reads TGTGCCAGCACCGCAGTAGGGGCCAACGTCCTGACTTTC. V gene TRBV9 combines with J gene TRBJ2-6; D is undetermined. This CDR3 is built from 13 residues. Per the germline V gene, CDR1 is SGDLS and CDR2 is YYNGEE. V was trimmed by 6 bases and J by 4 bases, leaving 8 bases between them. The full variable domain, rest sourced from reference TRBV9 and TRBJ2-6, is DSGVTQTPKHLITATGQRVTLRCSPRSGDLSVYWYQQSLDQGLQFLIQYYNGEERAKGNILERFSAQQFPDLHSELNLSSLELGDSALYFCASTAVGANVLTFGAGSRLTVL.

This clone has only one observation. The rearrangement uses TRBV19 and TRBJ2-2; TRBD1 matches at 9 bases. The CDR3 runs to 16 residues. V dropped 6 bases and J dropped 2; count of bases not matched to a gene: 7. Germline lookup yields CDR1 LNHDA and CDR2 SQIVND (reference sequence). The CDR3 DNA sequence: TGTGCCAGTAGATTCCCGGGACAGGGCAACACCGGGGAGCTGTTTTTT. Protein product: CASRFPGQGNTGELFF.

This chain joins TRBV19 and TRBJ2-5, with TRBD1 matching over 9 bases. The CDR3 has 14 amino acids. Trimming at V came to 3 bases and at J to 4 bases, leaving 3 bases not matched to a gene. The V gene's germline CDR1 is LNHDA and CDR2 SQIVND (reference sequence). CDR3 DNA sequence: TGTGCCAGTAGTATTGGGACAGGGTCAGAGACCCAGTACTTC. Its translation is CASSIGTGSETQYF.

The chain links TRBV6-1 to TRBJ2-7; D perhaps matches TRBD2 (5 bases). The CDR3 is 15 amino acids. Germline CDR1 MNHNS, CDR2 SASEGT. V was shortened by 1 base and J by 0 bases, with 10 bases between the two germline ends. The CDR3 nucleotides read TGTGCCAGCAGTGAAGATGGAGGTATCTCCTACGAGCAGTACTTC. Translated, it gives CASSEDGGISYEQYF.

CDR3 DNA: TGTGCCAGCAGTTTCCTGCCGGGGACAGGGACCACGGAGACCCAGTACTTC. This translates into CASSFLPGTGTTETQYF. The genes are TRBV28 and TRBJ2-5, with TRBD1 matching over 9 bases. The CDR3 is 17 residues long. Per the germline V gene, CDR1 is MDHEN and CDR2 is SYDVKM. V shed 3 bases, J shed 5 bases, and the junction held 13 bases outside the gene matches.

Written as DNA, the CDR3 is TGTGCCAGCAGTAACTCGTATGGCTACACCTTC. It yields the protein CASSNSYGYTF. This chain uses TRBV9 with TRBJ1-2; D unclear. CDR3 size: 11 residues. CDR1 is SGDLS, CDR2 YYNGEE, per germline. Trimming took 5 bases from V and 5 from J, leaving 7 bases between them.

The V call is TRBV30, the J call TRBJ1-1; a possible D gene is TRBD1 (5 bases). The CDR3 sequence is 12 residues long. Trimming stripped 5 bases from V and 5 bases from J, with 12 bases between. CDR1 is GTSNPN, CDR2 SVGIG, per germline (reference sequence). The CDR3 sequence: CAWGSGGTEAFF. As DNA, the CDR3 is TGTGCCTGGGGGTCGGGGGGGACTGAAGCTTTCTTT.

The V and J genes are TRBV29-1 and TRBJ2-5, with D perhaps TRBD2 (5 bases). The DNA matches TRBJ2-7 better at its end, which makes the J call doubtful. The CDR3 extends over 17 amino acids. Germline V gives CDR1 SQVTM, CDR2 ANQGSEA. DNA for the CDR3: TGCAGCGTGGCCAAAGGAGGTGGAAGCGAATGGGGTTACGAGCAGTACTTC. It codes for CSVAKGGGSEWGYEQYF.